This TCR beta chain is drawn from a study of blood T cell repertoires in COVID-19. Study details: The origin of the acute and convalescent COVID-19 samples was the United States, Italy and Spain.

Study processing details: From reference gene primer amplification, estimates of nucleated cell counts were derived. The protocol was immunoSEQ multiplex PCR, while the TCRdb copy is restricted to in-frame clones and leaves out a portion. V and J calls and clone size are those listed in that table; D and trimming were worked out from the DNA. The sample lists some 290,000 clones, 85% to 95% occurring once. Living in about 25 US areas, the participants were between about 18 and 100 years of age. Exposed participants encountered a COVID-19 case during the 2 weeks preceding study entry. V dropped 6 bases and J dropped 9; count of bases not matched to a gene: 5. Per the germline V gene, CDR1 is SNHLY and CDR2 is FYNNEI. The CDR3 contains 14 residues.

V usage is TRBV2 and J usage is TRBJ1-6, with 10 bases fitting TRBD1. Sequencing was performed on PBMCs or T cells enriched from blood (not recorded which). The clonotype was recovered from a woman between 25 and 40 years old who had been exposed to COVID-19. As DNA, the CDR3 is TGTGCCAGCAGGCCGGGACAGGGGAGTTCACCCCTCCACTTT. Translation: CASRPGQGSSPLHF.